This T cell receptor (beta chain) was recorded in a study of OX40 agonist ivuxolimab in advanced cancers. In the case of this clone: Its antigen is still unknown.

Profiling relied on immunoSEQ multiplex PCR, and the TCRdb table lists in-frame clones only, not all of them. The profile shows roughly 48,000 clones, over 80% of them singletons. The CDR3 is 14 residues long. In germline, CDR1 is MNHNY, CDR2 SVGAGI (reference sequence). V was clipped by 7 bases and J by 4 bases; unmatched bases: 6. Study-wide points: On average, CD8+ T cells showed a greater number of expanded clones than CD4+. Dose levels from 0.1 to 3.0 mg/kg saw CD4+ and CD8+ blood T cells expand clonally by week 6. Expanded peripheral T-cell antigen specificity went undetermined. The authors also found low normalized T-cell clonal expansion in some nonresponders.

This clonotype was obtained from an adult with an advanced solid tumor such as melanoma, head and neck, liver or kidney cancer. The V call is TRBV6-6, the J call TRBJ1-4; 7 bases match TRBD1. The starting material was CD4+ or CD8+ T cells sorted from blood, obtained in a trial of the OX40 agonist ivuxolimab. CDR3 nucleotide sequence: TGTGCCAGCACCCAGGACAGGTTTAATGAAAAACTGTTTTTT. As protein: CASTQDRFNEKLFF.